The 22 T cell receptor beta chains given below trace back to one sample, sequenced in a study of T cells expressing NK-cell markers. Using the 5' RACE reads, TCRdb records one entry per CDR3 protein without DNA. This specimen shows hundreds of thousands of distinct CDR3 sequences; the ten leading clones hold 4% to 5%. Input material: blood T cells: a sorted CD56 or NKG2C T cell subset, CD4+ or CD8+ T cells, or bulk PBMC T cells (not recorded which). These receptors were collected from a woman between 18 and 69 years old in good health.

V gene TRBV19 combines with J gene TRBJ2-5; the TRBD2 assignment by TCRdb is unverifiable without DNA. Germline V gives CDR1 LNHDA, CDR2 SQIVND (reference sequence). This CDR3 is 16 amino acids long. CDR3 residues: CASSIGSSGSRETQYF.

This chain connects TRBV5-1 to TRBJ1-5. Per the germline V gene, CDR1 is SGHRS and CDR2 is YFSETQ. The CDR3 has 13 amino acids. CDR3 region: CATALGADQPQHF.

This chain connects TRBV4-1 to TRBJ1-5; TCRdb's D call of TRBD1 is untestable without DNA. Germline V CDR1 and CDR2: MGHRA, YSYEKL. The CDR3 loop spans 15 amino acids. CDR3 region: CASSQVGTGNWAQHF.

The chain combines TRBV27 with TRBJ1-2; no DNA is available, so the TRBD1 call from TCRdb remains unchecked. CDR3 length: 14 residues. Germline V gives CDR1 MNHEY, CDR2 SMNVEV (reference sequence). The CDR3 spells CASSLSRGGYGYTF.

The rearrangement uses TRBV12-3 or TRBV12-4 and TRBJ2-7; the D call of TRBD2 rests on TCRdb alone, since no DNA is present to check it. This CDR3 contains 14 residues. This CDR3 reads CASRKTRSTYEQYF.

The chain uses TRBV20-1 and TRBJ2-3; absent DNA, TCRdb's TRBD1 call cannot be checked. CDR3 size: 15 residues. Germline V CDR1 and CDR2: DFQATT, SNEGSKA (reference sequence). The CDR3 loop is CSAQGRGRNTDTQYF.

The CDR3 is CASSLGSSGRNTQYF. The chain links TRBV5-6 to TRBJ2-3; lacking DNA, the TRBD2 call made by TCRdb goes unchecked. The germline gives CDR1 SGHDT, CDR2 YYEEEE. The CDR3 runs 15 residues.

The chain links TRBV6-2 or TRBV6-3 to TRBJ2-5. The CDR3 is made up of 16 amino acids. Germline CDR1 and CDR2: MNHEY and SVGEGT. This CDR3 is CASSYSTSHGSKTQYF.

The chain combines TRBV29-1 with TRBJ2-1; without DNA, the TCRdb call of TRBD2 cannot be checked. Germline CDR1 and CDR2: SQVTM and ANQGSEA. The CDR3 runs 14 residues. CDR3 residues: CSVTPGTSGNEQFF.

CDR3 residues: CASRPESYEQYF. The chain joins TRBV5-1 to TRBJ2-7. The CDR3 spans 12 residues. Germline lookup yields CDR1 SGHRS and CDR2 YFSETQ.

The rearrangement joins TRBV20-1 to TRBJ2-1; TCRdb returns TRBD2, unconfirmable since there is no DNA. Germline V gives CDR1 DFQATT, CDR2 SNEGSKA (reference sequence). CDR3 size: 15 residues. The CDR3 here is CSVPAGSGGASEQFF.

V and J are TRBV25-1 and TRBJ2-5; the D call of TRBD2 rests on TCRdb alone, since no DNA is present to check it. The CDR3 spans 14 residues. Germline CDR1 MGHDK, CDR2 SYGVNS. The chain's CDR3 is CASSGLGGGKTQYF.

The J gene is TRBJ2-5, the V gene TRBV29-1; TCRdb's assignment of TRBD1 cannot be checked, as there is no DNA. The CDR3 is 13 residues long. In germline, CDR1 is SQVTM, CDR2 ANQGSEA. The chain's CDR3 is CSVGWTGRETQYF.

This chain links TRBV5-1 with TRBJ2-3; TCRdb selects TRBD1, and the lack of DNA leaves this call unchecked. The CDR3 runs to 15 residues. Germline values: CDR1 SGHRS, CDR2 YFSETQ. The CDR3 sequence is CASSGTGQSTDTQYF.

The chain recombines TRBV4-2 with TRBJ2-2; TCRdb lists TRBD1, though no DNA is available to test this call. This CDR3 comprises 18 residues. Germline V lookup: CDR1 LGHNA, CDR2 YNFKEQ. The CDR3 sequence is CASSPRTGGHPNTGELFF.

The chain couples TRBV4-2 to TRBJ1-1. The germline V gene encodes CDR1 LGHNA and CDR2 YNFKEQ. This CDR3 has 13 amino acids. CDR3 sequence reads: CASSQSDSAEAFF.

J is TRBJ2-2 and V is TRBV5-1; TCRdb gives TRBD1 as the D gene, but with no DNA this cannot be confirmed. Germline V CDR1 and CDR2: SGHRS, YFSETQ. CDR3 length: 15 amino acids. The CDR3: CASSSGELHTGELFF.

The chain couples TRBV6-2 or TRBV6-3 to TRBJ2-5; absent DNA, TCRdb's TRBD2 call cannot be checked. Looked up from germline, CDR1 is MNHEY and CDR2 is SVGEGT. The CDR3 sequence is 14 residues long. The CDR3 here is CAVRGRPAWETQYF.

Here the CDR3 reads CSASSGSNEQFF. This chain uses TRBV20-1 with TRBJ2-1; TCRdb outputs TRBD1, but without DNA this stays unchecked. This CDR3 contains 12 residues. CDR1 and CDR2 from the germline V gene are DFQATT and SNEGSKA (reference sequence).

This sequence joins TRBV5-6 and TRBJ2-1; TCRdb picks TRBD1, but there is no DNA to check that call. This CDR3 has 15 residues. Germline V lookup: CDR1 SGHDT, CDR2 YYEEEE. The CDR3 reads CASSGWGQAENEQFF.

V gene TRBV5-1 combines with J gene TRBJ1-4. The CDR3 covers 14 residues. The germline V gene has CDR1 SGHRS and CDR2 YFSETQ. CDR3: CASSWGYTDEKLFF.

This rearrangement joins TRBV7-2 to TRBJ1-6; there is no DNA to check the TCRdb D call of TRBD1. The CDR3 covers 13 residues. Germline V gives CDR1 SGHTA, CDR2 FQGNSA. CDR3 amino acids: CASTGTGAAPLHF.